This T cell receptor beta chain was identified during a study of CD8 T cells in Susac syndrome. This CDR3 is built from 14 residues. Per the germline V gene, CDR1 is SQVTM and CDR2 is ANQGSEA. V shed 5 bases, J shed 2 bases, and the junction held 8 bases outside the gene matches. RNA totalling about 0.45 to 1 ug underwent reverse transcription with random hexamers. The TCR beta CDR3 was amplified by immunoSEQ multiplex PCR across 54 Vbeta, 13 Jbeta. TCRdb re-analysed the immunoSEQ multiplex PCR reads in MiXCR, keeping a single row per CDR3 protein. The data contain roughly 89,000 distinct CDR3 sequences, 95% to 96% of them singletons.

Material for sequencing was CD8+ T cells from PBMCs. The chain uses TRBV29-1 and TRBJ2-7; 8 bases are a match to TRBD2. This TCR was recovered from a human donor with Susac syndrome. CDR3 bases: TGCAGCGTTCGCGTGGCGGGAGGTGCCTACGAGCAGTACTTC. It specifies CSVRVAGGAYEQYF.